The 7 T cell receptor beta chains below were found in one sample sequenced in a study of blood T cell repertoires in COVID-19 (dated by TCRdb to 2019 to 2021). The library was built by means of the immunoSEQ multiplex PCR assay. TCRdb provides this immuneACCESS table in a form limited to in-frame rearrangements. Some clones are lacking; in checked studies, under half of them reflect an unresolved V gene, and why the rest are absent is not known. For this sample there are around 270,000 clones; more than 90% appear just once. The ten biggest clones cover roughly 2.7% of the sample. The sequenced sample was peripheral blood. The receptors shown here come from a person between 18 and 35 years old with COVID-19, enrolled during active disease.

V and J are TRBV5-1 and TRBJ1-2, with TRBD1 matching over 8 bases. CDR3 size: 14 residues. Trimming at V came to 6 bases and at J to 6 bases, leaving 10 bases not matched to a gene. Germline CDR1 and CDR2: SGHRS and YFSETQ. CDR3 bases: TGCGCCAGCACTCGTCAGGGGGCGAACGATGGCTACACCTTC. This codes for CASTRQGANDGYTF.

The V and J genes are TRBV28 and TRBJ2-7; D is unclear. The CDR3 contains 15 residues. V dropped 5 bases and J dropped 0 bases, with 14 bases sitting between them. Germline assignment: CDR1 MDHEN and CDR2 SYDVKM. The CDR3 region has the DNA TGTGCCAGCAGTCCCCTGGCGGAGACCTCCTACGAGCAGTACTTC. Translation: CASSPLAETSYEQYF.

The rearrangement uses TRBV28 and TRBJ2-7; weak D call: TRBD1 (5 bases). Trimming cost V 5 bases and J 5 bases, with 10 bases left between them. Germline CDR1 and CDR2: MDHEN and SYDVKM. The CDR3 has 12 residues. The CDR3 DNA reads as TGTGCCAGCAGTCCACCACAGGACGAGCAGTACTTC. It is translated as CASSPPQDEQYF. The full variable domain, with the rest looked up from reference TRBV28 and TRBJ2-7, is DVKVTQSSRYLVKRTGEKVFLECVQDMDHENMFWYRQDPGLGLRLIYFSYDVKMKEKGDIPEGYSVSREKKERFSLILESASTNQTSMYLCASSPPQDEQYFGPGTRLTVT.

The chain recombines TRBV6-5 with TRBJ2-7; D gene unclear. The CDR3 runs to 11 residues. Germline CDR1 is MNHEY and CDR2 is SVGAGI. Trimming pared 4 bases from V and 3 bases from J, leaving 4 bases between. CDR3 protein: CASSFNYEQYF. CDR3 DNA sequence: TGTGCCAGCAGTTTTAACTACGAGCAGTACTTC.

This clone was seen a single time. The chain links TRBV24-1 to TRBJ2-7; possible D gene TRBD1, 8 bases. This CDR3 has 15 residues. The V end was cut by 3 bases, the J end by 2 bases, with 13 bases between. CDR1 and CDR2 from the germline V gene are KGHDR and SFDVKD. The CDR3: CATSDPTGGAYEQYF. CDR3 DNA: TGTGCCACCAGTGATCCTACAGGGGGGGCCTACGAGCAGTACTTC.

The chain employs TRBV3-1 (or the pseudogene TRBV3-2) and TRBJ1-5, with D unclear. CDR3 length: 13 amino acids. The V end was cut by 2 bases, the J end by 3 bases, with 5 bases between. Germline loops: CDR1 LGHDT, CDR2 YNNKEL (reference sequence). The CDR3 region has the DNA TGTGCCAGCAGCCAAAGCCTCAATCAGCCCCAGCATTTT. It encodes CASSQSLNQPQHF.

CDR3 in DNA: TGTGCCAGCTCACGGGGACTAGCGGGATACAGCACAGATACGCAGTATTTT. Its translation: CASSRGLAGYSTDTQYF. J is TRBJ2-3 and V is TRBV18; 13 bases line up with TRBD2. Germline CDR1 KGHSH, CDR2 LQKENI. After removal of 4 bases from V and 0 bases from J, the junction contained 4 bases not matched to a gene. This CDR3 spans 17 amino acids.